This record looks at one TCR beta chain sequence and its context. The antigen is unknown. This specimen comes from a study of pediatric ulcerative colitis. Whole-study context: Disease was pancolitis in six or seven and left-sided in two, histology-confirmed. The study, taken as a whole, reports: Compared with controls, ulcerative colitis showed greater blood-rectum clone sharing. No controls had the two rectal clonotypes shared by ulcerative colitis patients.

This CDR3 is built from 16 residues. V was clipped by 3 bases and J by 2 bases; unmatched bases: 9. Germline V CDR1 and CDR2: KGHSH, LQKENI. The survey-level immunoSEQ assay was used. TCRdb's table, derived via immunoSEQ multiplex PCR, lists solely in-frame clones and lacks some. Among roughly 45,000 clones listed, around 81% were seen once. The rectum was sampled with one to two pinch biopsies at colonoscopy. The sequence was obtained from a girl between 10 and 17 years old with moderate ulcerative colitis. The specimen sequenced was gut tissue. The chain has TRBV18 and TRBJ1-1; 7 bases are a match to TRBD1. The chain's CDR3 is CASSPSGTATNTEAFF. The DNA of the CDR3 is TGTGCCAGCTCACCTTCTGGGACAGCCACTAACACTGAAGCTTTCTTT.